These 20 T cell receptor beta chains came from one sample sequenced in a study of CD8+ T cells in alopecia areata. The treatment denotes: oral pan-JAK inhibitor, 5-10 mg twice daily. Investigators isolated RNA and reverse transcribed it into cDNA to act as the sequencing template. Sequencing was performed with immunoSEQ multiplex PCR; in TCRdb, only in-frame clones are kept and a portion is missing. The sample contains some 100,000 clones, 58% of which appear only once. Sequenced here: CD8+ T cells sorted from blood, sampled at week 4, from a patient treated with tofacitinib. Receptors were obtained from a human donor with alopecia areata.

The J gene is TRBJ2-4, the V gene TRBV9, with D perhaps TRBD1 (5 bases). The CDR3 spans 12 residues. From germline, CDR1 is SGDLS and CDR2 YYNGEE. V was clipped by 4 bases and J by 5 bases, with 7 bases between them. DNA of the CDR3: TGTGCCAGCAGCCTAGGGGAAAACATTCAGTACTTC. Protein: CASSLGENIQYF. The full variable domain, its missing parts supplied by reference TRBV9 and TRBJ2-4, is DSGVTQTPKHLITATGQRVTLRCSPRSGDLSVYWYQQSLDQGLQFLIQYYNGEERAKGNILERFSAQQFPDLHSELNLSSLELGDSALYFCASSLGENIQYFGAGTRLSVL.

There are a few counts of this clone. V is TRBV29-1 and J is TRBJ2-3; 12 bases fit TRBD1. CDR3 length: 15 residues. Germline V CDR1 and CDR2: SQVTM, ANQGSEA. After removal of 2 bases from V and 5 bases from J, the junction contained 5 bases not matched to a gene. The CDR3 nucleotides read TGCAGCGTTGAACCTGGGACAGGGGGCGGAGATACGCAGTATTTT. Protein product: CSVEPGTGGGDTQYF.

A few counts support this clone. V is TRBV29-1 and J is TRBJ2-6; D remains unclear. V lost 4 bases and J 3 bases, leaving 4 bases between the germline ends. The CDR3 is made up of 12 amino acids. Germline loops: CDR1 SQVTM, CDR2 ANQGSEA. CDR3 sequence (DNA): TGCAGCGTTGTAGATGGGGCCAACGTCCTGACTTTC. Amino acids: CSVVDGANVLTF.

In this sample, this clone turned up a few times. This chain joins TRBV29-1 and TRBJ1-2, with D perhaps TRBD1 (6 bases). The germline CDR1 and CDR2 sequences are SQVTM and ANQGSEA. With 7 bases removed from V and 7 bases from J, the gap between germline ends came to 13 bases. The CDR3 has 11 amino acids. The CDR3 here is CSAPGGAGYTF. The CDR3 DNA sequence: TGCAGCGCCCCGGGGGGGGCTGGCTACACCTTC.

This clone showed up just a few times. This chain joins TRBV4-1 and TRBJ2-2; TRBD2 might be the D (5 bases). The CDR3 totals 14 residues. Trimming shortened V by 0 bases and J by 7 bases, and 9 bases separated the two germline ends. Germline CDR1 and CDR2: MGHRA and YSYEKL. As DNA, the CDR3 is TGCGCCAGCAGCCAAGATGCGGCGGGCGGGGAGCTGTTTTTT. This translates into CASSQDAAGGELFF.

CDR3 DNA sequence: TGCAGCGTTGAAATTGAGTCCGTAGCGGGGGGTTCCTACGAGCAGTACTTC. This gives the protein CSVEIESVAGGSYEQYF. The V call is TRBV29-1, the J call TRBJ2-7; 10 positions agree with TRBD2. Germline assignment: CDR1 SQVTM and CDR2 ANQGSEA. V was clipped by 2 bases and J by 1 base; unmatched bases: 11. CDR3 length: 17 amino acids.

The table lists this clone with a few counts. V and J are TRBV30 and TRBJ1-2; D is ambiguous. The CDR3 has 13 residues. Germline assignment: CDR1 GTSNPN and CDR2 SVGIG (reference sequence). The CDR3 bases are TGTGCACAAGGTCGGGAGTTGGACTATGGCTACACCTTC. Amino acid sequence: CAQGRELDYGYTF.

This sequence joins TRBV29-1 and TRBJ2-7; weak D call: TRBD2 (6 bases). Germline CDR1 is SQVTM and CDR2 is ANQGSEA. The V gene lost 3 bases and the J gene lost 3 bases, with 9 bases spanning the gap. The CDR3 loop spans 12 amino acids. The CDR3 sequence: CSVEGLFYEQYF. As DNA, the CDR3 is TGCAGCGTTGAGGGACTGTTCTACGAGCAGTACTTC.

This clone has more than one count but fewer than ten. The genes are TRBV23-1 and TRBJ2-5, with D perhaps TRBD1 or TRBD2 (5 bases each). TRBV23-1 is reported as an ORF; its role is uncertain. This CDR3 contains 16 residues. The ends were cut back, 0 bases at V and 4 bases at J, with 15 bases in the middle. The CDR3 reads CASSQSRDGDGETQYF. The DNA for the CDR3 is TGCGCCAGCAGTCAATCCCGGGACGGGGATGGAGAGACCCAGTACTTC.

A word on this clone: Mismatch with germline at one junction end may stem from a read error. The sample carries other DNA sequences with the same CDR3. The V gene is TRBV6-5, the J gene TRBJ2-6, with D unresolved. This CDR3 has 13 residues. CDR1 MNHEY and CDR2 SVGAGI come from the germline V gene. The DNA of the CDR3 is TGTGCCAGCAGCTACTCTGGGGCCAACGTCCTGACTTTC. This sequence encodes CASSYSGANVLTF.

The CDR3 is CASSLMAALDGYTF. As DNA, the CDR3 is TGCGCCAGCAGCTTGATGGCAGCCTTGGATGGCTACACCTTC. V gene TRBV5-1 combines with J gene TRBJ1-2; unclear D gene. The CDR3 extends over 14 amino acids. Trimming took off 1 base at V and 6 bases at J, with 13 bases between the two ends. In germline, CDR1 is SGHRS, CDR2 YFSETQ.

This chain links TRBV30 with TRBJ1-1; D is unresolved. Germline values: CDR1 GTSNPN, CDR2 SVGIG (reference sequence). V was cut by 6 bases and J by 7 bases, with 12 bases left in between. This CDR3 comprises 11 residues. Here the CDR3 reads CACISVVEAFF. CDR3 coding DNA: TGTGCCTGTATCTCCGTGGTTGAAGCTTTCTTT. The full variable domain, its missing parts supplied by reference TRBV30 and TRBJ1-1, is SQTIHQWPATLVQPVGSPLSLECTVEGTSNPNLYWYRQAAGRGLQLLFYSVGIGQISSEVPQNLSASRPQDRQFILSSKKLLLSDSGFYLCACISVVEAFFGQGTRLTVV.

This chain links TRBV25-1 with TRBJ2-7, with D unclear. Trimming took off 3 bases at V and 2 bases at J, with 2 bases between the two ends. The CDR3 is 11 amino acids. Per germline, CDR1 MGHDK and CDR2 SYGVNS. The CDR3 nucleotides are TGTGCCAGCAGTGACACCTACGAGCAGTACTTC. Translating gives CASSDTYEQYF.

The chain is built from TRBV30 and TRBJ1-1; D gene ambiguous. The CDR3 is 14 residues long. CDR1 and CDR2 (germline): GTSNPN, SVGIG (reference sequence). V lost 1 base, J lost 8 bases, and 17 bases lay in between. The CDR3 loop reads CAWSALAFGKEAFF. CDR3 DNA sequence: TGTGCCTGGAGTGCCCTTGCTTTTGGCAAGGAAGCTTTCTTT.

The chain has TRBV7-9 and TRBJ2-4; 7 positions agree with TRBD2. The V gene end was trimmed by 5 bases and the J gene end by 2 bases; junction bases not matched to a gene: 9. Germline V CDR1 and CDR2: SEHNR, FQNEAQ (reference sequence). CDR3 length: 16 amino acids. The DNA of the CDR3 is TGTGCCAGCAGCCCCCGACTAGCAGGCACCAAAAACATTCAGTACTTC. This codes for CASSPRLAGTKNIQYF.

This clone appeared a few times. This chain connects TRBV5-1 to TRBJ1-2, with D maybe TRBD1 (5 bases). CDR1 SGHRS and CDR2 YFSETQ come from the germline V gene. This CDR3 has 11 amino acids. The ends were cut back, 4 bases at V and 8 bases at J, with 9 bases in the middle. In nucleotides, the CDR3 is TGCGCCAGCAGCGAGGGGAACGGCTACACCTTC. Translating it yields CASSEGNGYTF.

V usage is TRBV25-1 and J usage is TRBJ2-1, with TRBD2 identical over 7 bases. CDR1 and CDR2 (germline): MGHDK, SYGVNS. The J segment lost 8 bases and the V segment lost 2 bases, leaving 6 bases of the junction unmatched. This CDR3 has 14 amino acids. CDR3 amino acids: CASSETDGRDEQFF. CDR3 sequence (DNA): TGTGCCAGCAGTGAAACAGATGGGAGGGATGAGCAGTTCTTC.

The chain links TRBV29-1 to TRBJ1-2; 9 bases map to TRBD1. This CDR3 has 15 amino acids. The trim removed 5 bases at V and 0 bases at J, leaving 7 bases unmatched. Germline V gives CDR1 SQVTM, CDR2 ANQGSEA. The CDR3 DNA is TGCAGCGTTTTGGTACAGGGGGCGGCTAACTATGGCTACACCTTC. Amino acids: CSVLVQGAANYGYTF.

This chain uses TRBV29-1 with TRBJ2-5, with a tentative D call TRBD2 (6 bases). Trimming shortened V by 1 base and J by 1 base, and 13 bases separated the two germline ends. Germline-derived CDR1 and CDR2 are SQVTM and ANQGSEA. This CDR3 is 15 amino acids long. The CDR3 sequence: CSVEARLDPQETQYF. For the CDR3, the DNA is TGCAGCGTTGAAGCGAGACTAGACCCCCAAGAGACCCAGTACTTC.

The chain employs TRBV6-6 and TRBJ2-5; D gene ambiguous. The CDR3 runs to 13 residues. Germline CDR1 reads MNHNY; CDR2 reads SVGAGI (reference sequence). Deletions cut 7 bases from V and 0 bases from J, with 9 bases between. DNA of the CDR3: TGTGCCAGCATCGACGATCACCAAGAGACCCAGTACTTC. It specifies CASIDDHQETQYF.